This T cell receptor (beta chain) derives from a study of graft-versus-host responses after intestinal transplantation. Study background: Each of the recipients got a multivisceral, liver-intestinal, or isolated intestinal transplant. The whole recipient group had anti-thymocyte globulin induction followed by tacrolimus and steroids for roughly three years. Whole-study findings and limits: GvH clones occurred in recipient marrow; some first appeared in ileum or blood. Allografts of one patient group, those with graft-donor T cell macrochimerism, had high graft-versus-host to host-versus-graft clonal ratios.

Some clones are missing from TCRdb's copy, which holds only in-frame ones; the method was immunoSEQ multiplex PCR. The table includes about 63,000 clones, roughly 90% detected once. Points on this clone: The antigen remains undetermined.

This CDR3 is 16 amino acids long. Germline trimming cut 7 bases from V and 3 bases from J; bases unmatched to any gene: 10. The germline V gene has CDR1 MDHEN and CDR2 SYDVKM. The authors processed graft tissue to release intraepithelial and lamina propria lymphocytes. This TCR was sampled from a human patient who received an intestinal transplant, so some T cells may come from the graft donor. The material was ileum tissue, obtained around 350 days after transplant. The chain is built from TRBV28 and TRBJ2-1, with 9 positions matching TRBD2. CDR3 residues: CASTPRLADNYNEQFF. In nucleotides, the CDR3 is TGTGCCAGCACCCCCAGACTAGCGGACAACTACAATGAGCAGTTCTTC.